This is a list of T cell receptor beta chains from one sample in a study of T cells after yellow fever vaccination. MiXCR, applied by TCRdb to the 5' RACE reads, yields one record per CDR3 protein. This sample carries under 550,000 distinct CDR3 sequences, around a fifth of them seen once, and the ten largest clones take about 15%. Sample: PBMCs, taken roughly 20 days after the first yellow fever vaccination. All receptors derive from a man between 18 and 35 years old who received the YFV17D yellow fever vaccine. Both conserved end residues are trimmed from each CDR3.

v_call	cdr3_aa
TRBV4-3	ASSQQFGLAGVTDTQY
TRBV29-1	SVVLAGGPDTQY
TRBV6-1	ASTHRALEQF
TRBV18	ASSLGGASNYEQY
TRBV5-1	ASKRPAGGYTDTQY
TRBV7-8	ASSLFGGPPGELF
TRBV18	ASSQTGRNTEAF
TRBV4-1	ASSQDRGATGQY
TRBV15	ATSRDIGTDTQY
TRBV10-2	ASSDGGYNTEAF
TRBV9	ASSVGSSGGGDTQY
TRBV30	AWSFGYNEQF
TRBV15	ATSGGKRDTQY
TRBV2	ASNRVGGEKLF
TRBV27	ASRPGTENQPQH
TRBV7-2	ASSIRGAGEDTQY
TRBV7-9	ASSSVDNSGNTIY
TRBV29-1	CARDRDGLGNQPQH
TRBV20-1	SAMVAMNTEAF
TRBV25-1	ASNTGGEDQPQH
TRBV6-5	ASSSPINQGRNNEQF
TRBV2	ASRTRQERSYNSPLH
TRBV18	ASSPTGRRVTGELF
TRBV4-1	ASSHDLTGTITGELF
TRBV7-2	ASSLGARGSPYNSPLH
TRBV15	ATSSDRYAVVSRPKY
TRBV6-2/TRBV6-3	ASSYGAKQETQY
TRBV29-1	SVFPTPERTQY
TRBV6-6	ASKGGNRETQY
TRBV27	ASSPGTSGDYYNEQF
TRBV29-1	SVDLAGNYEQY
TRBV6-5	ASSYSLQGLREQY
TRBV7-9	ASSLGSGNYEQY
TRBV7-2	ASSLVLGANTGELF
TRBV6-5	ASSLLLGSGVIYNEQF
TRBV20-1	SASEQDRRGAF
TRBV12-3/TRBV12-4	ASRQRGVYEQY
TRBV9	ASSSLRGPETQY
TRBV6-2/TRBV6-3	ASSYEAGGSYNEQF
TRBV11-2	ASSPSRLAGAETQY
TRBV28	ATTSGGGGLDTQY